This record concerns one T cell receptor beta chain sequence. The antigen is unknown. Trimming cost V 5 bases and J 4 bases, with 24 bases left between them. The CDR3 length is 17 residues. Germline V gives CDR1 SGDLS, CDR2 YYNGEE. The sample belongs to a study of cytomegalovirus exposure and HLA in healthy donors. The wider study: Inside one of the first data releases sat roughly 80 million unique TCRs taken from HLA-typed donors. Findings of the study overall: Apparent HLA restriction characterized most CMV-associated TCR beta chains in a later analysis.

Vbeta (60) and Jbeta (13) primers were used in the PCR. This table comes from immunoSEQ multiplex PCR, and its TCRdb copy is limited to in-frame clones, with some not included. The data hold approximately 100,000 clones, with 65% observed a single time. The donors were healthy bone marrow donors. Sequenced sample: PBMCs. The chain couples TRBV9 to TRBJ1-2, with D possibly being TRBD1 (6 bases). This TCR came from a man aged 25 to 40 in good health and CMV-seropositive. The CDR3 nucleotides read TGTGCCAGCAGTACCTCAAACCGGGGGGGAGGGGGCTATGGCTACACCTTC. It codes for CASSTSNRGGGGYGYTF.